This is a list of T cell receptor beta chains from one sample in a study of T cell repertoires in cytomegalovirus infection. TCRdb recomputed calls from the reads with MiXCR, one row per CDR3 protein. Among about 770,000 distinct CDR3 sequences listed, 25% to 30% were seen once. The antigens these receptors bind are not known. Sequencing used cultured CD8+ T cells from PBMCs, obtained from culture after CMV antigen stimulation. The receptors shown here come from a human donor in good health (CMV status not recorded). Some clones in this sample may be carry-over from other donors' samples. CDR3s include the opening cysteine and the closing phenylalanine or tryptophan. The D gene is left open where the match is weak. Clone size is given for some rows only: seen once, a few or many times, or a class if the clone is expanded.

J gene | clone size | D gene | V gene | CDR3 protein | CDR3 DNA
TRBJ1-2 | once | . | TRBV9 | CASSGRWGYTF | TGTGCCAGCAGCGGACGGTGGGGCTACACCTTC
TRBJ1-1 | few | . | TRBV5-1 | CASSPWGHTEAFF | TGCGCCAGCAGCCCGTGGGGCCACACTGAAGCTTTCTTT
TRBJ1-1 | . | TRBD1 | TRBV2 | CASRSVDRVMEAFF | TGTGCCAGCCGTTCGGTGGACAGGGTAATGGAGGCTTTCTTT
TRBJ1-1 | few | . | TRBV9 | CASSVEQYTEAFF | TGTGCCAGCAGCGTAGAACAGTACACTGAAGCTTTCTTT
TRBJ2-1 | . | TRBD1 | TRBV6-1 | CASSEDLSPGQGPINEQFF | TGTGCCAGCAGTGAAGACCTGTCCCCGGGACAGGGGCCAATCAATGAGCAGTTCTTC
TRBJ2-6 | few | . | TRBV27 | CASTPNGANVLTF | TGTGCCAGCACTCCGAATGGGGCCAACGTCCTGACTTTC
TRBJ2-3 | . | . | TRBV20-1 | CSARTESTDTQYF | TGCAGTGCTAGGACAGAAAGCACAGATACGCAGTATTTT
TRBJ2-7 | few | . | TRBV27 | CASSYIGGTNEQYF | TGTGCCAGCAGTTATATCGGGGGTACGAACGAGCAGTACTTC
TRBJ2-3 | . | . | TRBV2 | CASSEGGLVGDTQYF | TGTGCCAGCAGTGAAGGGGGTTTAGTGGGAGATACGCAGTATTTT
TRBJ1-4 | . | TRBD1 | TRBV6-6 | CASSYVLGQGNEKLFF | TGTGCCAGCAGTTATGTATTGGGACAGGGAAATGAAAAACTGTTTTTT
TRBJ2-3 | few | TRBD2 | TRBV6-2/TRBV6-3 | CASMGLADPEGTDTQYF | TGTGCCAGCATGGGGCTAGCGGACCCGGAGGGCACAGATACGCAGTATTTT
TRBJ1-1 | few | TRBD1 | TRBV14 | CASSFWTGANTEAFF | TGTGCCAGCAGCTTCTGGACAGGCGCGAACACTGAAGCTTTCTTT
TRBJ1-2 | . | . | TRBV7-8 | CASSPRQASYGYTF | TGTGCCAGCAGCCCCCGACAAGCATCGTATGGCTACACCTTC
TRBJ2-4 | few | . | TRBV15 | CATSVKNIQYF | TGTGCCACCTCCGTCAAAAACATTCAGTACTTC
TRBJ1-2 | few | . | TRBV7-8 | CASSLVIGRPANYGYTF | TGTGCCAGCAGCTTAGTAATTGGGAGGCCAGCTAACTATGGCTACACCTTC
TRBJ2-1 | few | TRBD1 | TRBV3-1 | CASSQNRDRVGSNEQFF | TGTGCCAGCAGCCAAAACAGGGACAGGGTGGGAAGCAATGAGCAGTTCTTC
TRBJ1-1 | few | TRBD1 | TRBV6-2/TRBV6-3 | CASSHPDREAFF | TGTGCCAGCAGCCACCCGGACAGGGAAGCTTTCTTT
TRBJ2-7 | few | . | TRBV6-1 | CASSEDITYEQYF | TGTGCCAGCAGTGAGGACATTACCTACGAGCAGTACTTC
TRBJ2-5 | . | TRBD2 | TRBV7-6 | CASSFETAGGRETQYF | TGTGCCAGCAGCTTTGAGACAGCGGGGGGGCGAGAGACCCAGTACTTC
TRBJ2-1 | . | . | TRBV7-9 | CASTGEEQFF | TGTGCCAGCACAGGGGAGGAGCAGTTCTTC
TRBJ1-1 | . | . | TRBV15 | CATSSSAYRTLNTEAFF | TGTGCCACCAGCAGTAGCGCCTATAGGACTTTGAACACTGAAGCTTTCTTT
TRBJ1-2 | . | . | TRBV7-9 | CASSLRGKDDGYTF | TGTGCCAGCAGCTTGAGGGGAAAAGACGATGGCTACACCTTC
TRBJ1-5 | many | TRBD1 | TRBV7-6 | CASSFGTGGNQPQHF | TGTGCCAGCAGCTTCGGGACAGGGGGCAATCAGCCCCAGCATTTT
TRBJ2-1 | few | . | TRBV7-4 | CASFGGVWNEQFF | TGTGCCAGCTTTGGGGGCGTCTGGAATGAGCAGTTCTTC